This TCR beta chain was identified during a study of early T cells in non-severe SARS-CoV-2 infection. TCRdb reprocessed the 5' RACE reads via MiXCR and lists one record per CDR3 protein. In the table there are about 60,000 distinct CDR3 sequences, about 5.6% of which are singletons. Between the trimmed V and J ends, which lost 7 bases and 1 base, there was a span of 10 bases. Germline V gene data show CDR1 as SGHRS and CDR2 as YFSETQ. The CDR3 contains 13 residues. The TCR was taken from an adult who was a healthcare worker with PCR-confirmed SARS-CoV-2 infection or an uninfected control (not recorded which). The chain uses TRBV5-1 and TRBJ2-3, with D possibly matching TRBD2 (5 bases). Material: whole blood. The CDR3: CASASRGTDTQYF. The CDR3 coding sequence is TGCGCCAGCGCCTCGAGGGGCACAGATACGCAGTATTTT.